A single sample gave rise to the 9 T cell receptor beta chains below, sequenced in a study of Ad26.COV2.S vaccination and SARS-CoV-2 variants. Sample treatment: about 20 received Ad26.COV2.S at low or high dose, single or two shots; roughly five received placebo; per-sample allocation not given. Sampling took place 63 days after the first vaccine or placebo injection. Some clones are missing from TCRdb's copy, which holds only in-frame ones; the method was immunoSEQ multiplex PCR. The profile covers about 350,000 clones, with approximately 86% appearing a single time and roughly 10% taken by the ten largest. Here the sequenced sample was peripheral blood, taken in a trial of Ad26.COV2.S vaccine versus placebo. The receptors originated from a person aged 18-65 years who received the Ad26.COV2.S COVID-19 vaccine or a placebo.

The V gene is TRBV3-1 (or the pseudogene TRBV3-2), the J gene TRBJ2-7; D is perhaps TRBD1 or TRBD2 (6 bases each). Between the trimmed V and J ends, which lost 4 bases and 3 bases, there was a span of 16 bases. CDR3 length: 15 amino acids. Germline V gene lookup returns CDR1 LGHDT and CDR2 YNNKEL (reference sequence). The DNA of the CDR3 is TGTGCCAGCAGCCCGGGGGTAGGGACATTCTACGAGCAGTACTTC. Protein product: CASSPGVGTFYEQYF.

This chain links TRBV5-8 with TRBJ2-3; D remains ambiguous. V was shortened by 4 bases and J by 2 bases, with 5 bases between the two germline ends. The CDR3 totals 12 residues. CDR1 is SGHTS and CDR2 is YDEGEE in the germline V gene. CDR3 sequence: CASSPDTDTQYF. CDR3 DNA: TGTGCCAGCAGCCCCGACACAGATACGCAGTATTTT.

V gene TRBV6-6 combines with J gene TRBJ2-5; 9 nucleotides match TRBD2. Trimming cost V 7 bases and J 3 bases; bases outside gene matches: 6. The germline gives CDR1 MNHNY, CDR2 SVGAGI (reference sequence). This CDR3 has 14 amino acids. CDR3 sequence (DNA): TGTGCCAGCAAACCCGTAGCGGGAGAAGAGACCCAGTACTTC. Amino acid sequence: CASKPVAGEETQYF.

CDR3 loop: CASSVRTGGRNGYEQYF. CDR3 nucleotide sequence: TGTGCCAGCAGTGTAAGGACAGGGGGAAGGAATGGTTACGAGCAGTACTTC. The genes are TRBV6-1 and TRBJ2-7; 10 positions agree with TRBD1. The J segment lost 4 bases and the V segment lost 4 bases, leaving 13 bases of the junction unmatched. Germline-derived CDR1 and CDR2 are MNHNS and SASEGT. The CDR3 contains 17 residues.

The chain has TRBV30 and TRBJ1-2; D not certain. CDR3 size: 12 residues. Germline CDR1 is GTSNPN and CDR2 is SVGIG (reference sequence). Trimming removed 8 bases at V and 6 bases at J, with 16 bases between. CDR3 region: CAPHGVQDGYTF. The CDR3 region has the DNA TGTGCCCCACACGGGGTTCAGGATGGCTACACCTTC.

V gene TRBV7-2 combines with J gene TRBJ2-5; D not resolved. The germline V and J ends were trimmed by 5 bases and 5 bases, with 15 bases remaining between them. This CDR3 has 14 residues. Per the germline V gene, CDR1 is SGHTA and CDR2 is FQGNSA. In DNA, the CDR3 is TGTGCCAGCAGCCAGCCCCCGGTTGGGGAGACCCAGTACTTC. Translation: CASSQPPVGETQYF.

The chain uses TRBV7-3 and TRBJ2-3; TRBD2 aligns across 8 bases. Germline V lookup: CDR1 SGHTA, CDR2 FQGTGA. This CDR3 has 14 residues. V lost 5 bases to trimming and J lost 6 bases; unmatched junction nucleotides: 7. The DNA for the CDR3 is TGTGCCAGCAGCCCGAGCGGGAGAGTTGATACGCAGTATTTT. Amino acid sequence: CASSPSGRVDTQYF.

The chain carries TRBV19 and TRBJ2-7; 9 bases are shared with TRBD2. The CDR3 extends over 14 amino acids. Looked up from germline, CDR1 is LNHDA and CDR2 is SQIVND (reference sequence). V was clipped by 3 bases and J by 2 bases; unmatched bases: 2. In nucleotides, the CDR3 is TGTGCCAGTAGTATGGGCGGGAGGGCCTACGAGCAGTACTTC. This sequence encodes CASSMGGRAYEQYF.

This rearrangement joins TRBV7-3 to TRBJ2-1, with 15 bases identical to TRBD2. The germline gives CDR1 SGHTA, CDR2 FQGTGA. V was clipped by 0 bases and J by 4 bases; unmatched bases: 4. The CDR3 totals 18 residues. The CDR3 coding sequence is TGTGCCAGCAGCTTAACGAGGACTAGCGGGAGGGGGTACAATGAGCAGTTCTTC. This codes for CASSLTRTSGRGYNEQFF.